The rows below give T cell receptor beta chains drawn from one sample of a study of blood T cells in healthy people across ages. MiXCR, run by TCRdb on the 5' RACE reads, gives a single entry per CDR3 protein. The data contain about 1.4 million distinct CDR3 sequences, roughly 60% of them singletons. The sample taken for sequencing was blood. Source of these receptors: a man between 18 and 35 years old in good health. Both conserved end residues are part of each CDR3. D genes are given only for firm matches. Expanded clones get a size class; other rows say once, few or many, or leave the size out.

j_gene,d_gene,v_gene,abundance,CDR3nt,CDR3aa
TRBJ2-7,NA,TRBV4-3,many,TGTGCCAGCAGTCAAGGGACCACATACGAGCAGTACTTC,CASSQGTTYEQYF
TRBJ1-2,TRBD1,TRBV20-1,NA,TGCAGTGCTAGTCCCGGGACAGGGGGCGCGAGCTATGGCTACACCTTC,CSASPGTGGASYGYTF
TRBJ1-2,NA,TRBV2,NA,TGTGCCAGCTATATCAGGGCGGGCGGCTACACCTTC,CASYIRAGGYTF
TRBJ1-6,NA,TRBV20-1,NA,TGCAGTGCTAGAGAGCGGGAAAGTCCCTATAATTCACCCCTCCACTTT,CSARERESPYNSPLHF
TRBJ2-7,NA,TRBV27,few,TGTGCCAGCAGTGAGGGGGTTAACACCTACGAGCAGTACTTC,CASSEGVNTYEQYF
TRBJ2-1,NA,TRBV6-5,many,TGTGCCAGCAGTTATTACAGGGATCGGAATGAGCAGTTCTTC,CASSYYRDRNEQFF
TRBJ2-3,TRBD2,TRBV29-1,few,TGCAGCGTTGAAGAGCTAGCGGGGGGGCCAGGGGATACGCAGTATTTT,CSVEELAGGPGDTQYF
TRBJ2-7,TRBD1,TRBV4-3,few,TGCGCCAGCAGCCGAGCCTCTTACAGGGGCTACGAGCAGTACTTC,CASSRASYRGYEQYF
TRBJ1-2,NA,TRBV20-1,NA,TGCAGTGCTAGTACGCACCTCGGGGATTGGGGTGGCTACACCTTC,CSASTHLGDWGGYTF
TRBJ1-6,TRBD1,TRBV28,few,TGTGCCAGCATTACCCAGGGGGGGTATAATTCACCCCTCCACTTT,CASITQGGYNSPLHF
TRBJ2-3,TRBD2,TRBV18,NA,TGTGCCAGCTCACCACCAGCGGGGGATGTCACAGATACGCAGTATTTT,CASSPPAGDVTDTQYF
TRBJ2-7,TRBD2,TRBV7-2,NA,TGTGCCAGCAGTTCCCAAGCGGGGGGGCCCTACGAGCAGTACTTC,CASSSQAGGPYEQYF
TRBJ2-1,NA,TRBV7-2,NA,TGTGCCAGCGGAGGGGGCCGGGGGCAGTTCTTC,CASGGGRGQFF
TRBJ2-7,NA,TRBV4-1,few,TGCGCCAGCAGCCACAAGTCGTCGGCTAGCGCGGGCTACGAGCAGTACTTC,CASSHKSSASAGYEQYF
TRBJ2-3,TRBD2,TRBV20-1,NA,TGCAGTGCTAGGGCCAGCGGGGATAACACAGATACGCAGTATTTT,CSARASGDNTDTQYF
TRBJ1-5,NA,TRBV15,few,TGTGCCACCAGCAGAGATCATGATCAGCCCCAGCATTTT,CATSRDHDQPQHF
TRBJ2-7,NA,TRBV2,NA,TGCGCCAGCAAGGAGCACACGAGCTCCTACGAGCAGTACTTC,CASKEHTSSYEQYF
TRBJ1-2,NA,TRBV2,once,TGTGCCAGCAGTGAAAATGCGGGATCATTGGGAGGCTACACCTTC,CASSENAGSLGGYTF
TRBJ2-7,TRBD2,TRBV4-1,NA,TGCGCCAGCAGCCAAGAATCAGCGGGATCCTACGAGCAGTACTTC,CASSQESAGSYEQYF
TRBJ2-5,NA,TRBV12-3/TRBV12-4,NA,TGTGCCAGCAGTTTGTCAGGGATCCTAGAGACCCAGTACTTC,CASSLSGILETQYF
TRBJ2-7,NA,TRBV28,NA,TGTGCCAGCAGCTCAGGTACCGGTCTACTCTCCGAGCAGTACTTC,CASSSGTGLLSEQYF
TRBJ2-3,NA,TRBV7-2,few,TGTGCCAGCAGCTTAGATAGGACTACTAGCACAGATACGCAGTATTTT,CASSLDRTTSTDTQYF